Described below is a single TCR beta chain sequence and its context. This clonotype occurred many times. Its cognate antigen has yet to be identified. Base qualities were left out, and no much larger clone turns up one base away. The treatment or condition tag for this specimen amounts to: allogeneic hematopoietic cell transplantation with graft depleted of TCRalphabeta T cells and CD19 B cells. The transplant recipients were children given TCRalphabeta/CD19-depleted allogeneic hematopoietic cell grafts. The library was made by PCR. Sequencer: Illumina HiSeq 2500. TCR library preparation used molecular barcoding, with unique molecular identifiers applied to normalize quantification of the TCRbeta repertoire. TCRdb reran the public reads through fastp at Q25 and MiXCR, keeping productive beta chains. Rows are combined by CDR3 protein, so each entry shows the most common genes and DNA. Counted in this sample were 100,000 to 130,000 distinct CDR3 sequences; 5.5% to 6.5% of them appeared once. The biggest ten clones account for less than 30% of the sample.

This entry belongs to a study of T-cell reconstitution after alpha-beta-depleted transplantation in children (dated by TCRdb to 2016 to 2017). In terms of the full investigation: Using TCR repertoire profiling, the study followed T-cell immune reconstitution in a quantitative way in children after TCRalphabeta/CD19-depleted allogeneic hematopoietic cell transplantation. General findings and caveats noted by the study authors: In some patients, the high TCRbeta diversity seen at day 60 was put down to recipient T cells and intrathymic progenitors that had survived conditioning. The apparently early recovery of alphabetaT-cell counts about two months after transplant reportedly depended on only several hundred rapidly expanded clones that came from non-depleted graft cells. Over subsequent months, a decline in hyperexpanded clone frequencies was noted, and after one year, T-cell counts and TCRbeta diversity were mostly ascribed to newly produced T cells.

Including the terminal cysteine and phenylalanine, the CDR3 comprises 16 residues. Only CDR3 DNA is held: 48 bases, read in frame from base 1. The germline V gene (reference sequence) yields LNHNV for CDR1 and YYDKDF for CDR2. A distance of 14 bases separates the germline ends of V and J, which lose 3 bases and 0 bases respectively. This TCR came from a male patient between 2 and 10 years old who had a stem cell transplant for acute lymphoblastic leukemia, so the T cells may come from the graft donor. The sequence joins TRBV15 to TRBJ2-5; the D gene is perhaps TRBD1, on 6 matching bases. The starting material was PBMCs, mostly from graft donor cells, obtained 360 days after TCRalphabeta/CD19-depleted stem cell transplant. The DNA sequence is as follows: TGTGCCACCAGCAGGGGGGACAACAAGTACCAAGAGACCCAGTACTTC. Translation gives CATSRGDNKYQETQYF.